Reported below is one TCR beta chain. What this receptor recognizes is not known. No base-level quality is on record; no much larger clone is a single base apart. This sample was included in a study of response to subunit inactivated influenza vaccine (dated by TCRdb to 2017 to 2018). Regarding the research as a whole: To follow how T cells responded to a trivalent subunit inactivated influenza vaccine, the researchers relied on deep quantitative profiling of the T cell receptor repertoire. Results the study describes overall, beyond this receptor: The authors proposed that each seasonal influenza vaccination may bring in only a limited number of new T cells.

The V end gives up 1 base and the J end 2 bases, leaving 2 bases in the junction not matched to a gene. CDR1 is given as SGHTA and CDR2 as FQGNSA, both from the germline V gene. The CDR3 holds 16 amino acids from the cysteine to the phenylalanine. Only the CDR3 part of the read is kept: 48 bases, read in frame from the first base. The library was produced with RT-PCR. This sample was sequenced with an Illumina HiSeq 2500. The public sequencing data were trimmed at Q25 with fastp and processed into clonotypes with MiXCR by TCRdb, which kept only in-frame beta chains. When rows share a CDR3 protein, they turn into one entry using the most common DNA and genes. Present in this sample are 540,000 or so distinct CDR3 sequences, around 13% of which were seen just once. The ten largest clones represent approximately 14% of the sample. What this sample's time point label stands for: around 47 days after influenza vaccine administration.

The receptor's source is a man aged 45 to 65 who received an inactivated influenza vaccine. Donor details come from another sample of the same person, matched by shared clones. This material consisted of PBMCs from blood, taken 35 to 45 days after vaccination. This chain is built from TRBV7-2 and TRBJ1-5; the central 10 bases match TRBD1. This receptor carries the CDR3 CASSLVGTGGNQPQHF. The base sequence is TGTGCCAGCAGCTTAGTGGGGACAGGGGGCAATCAGCCCCAGCATTTT.